This T cell receptor (beta chain) was recorded in a study of OX40 agonist ivuxolimab in advanced cancers. Study-level background: Ivuxolimab, which targeted the costimulatory receptor OX40 (CD134), was an agonistic, fully human IgG2 monoclonal antibody. Three dose-escalation patients achieved partial responses, one with hepatocellular carcinoma and two with cutaneous melanoma. Prior anti-PD-1, anti-PD-L1 or anti-CTLA-4 therapy was permitted, and 30% to 50% of dose-escalation patients had received checkpoint inhibitors. The monotherapy dose-escalation portion (N of about 50 patients) of the phase I ivuxolimab trial is reported in the paper. Intravenous ivuxolimab was administered to patients every 2 weeks at six dose levels: 0.01, 0.1, 0.3, 1.5, 3 and 10 mg/kg. Of the 50 or so patients in dose escalation, 19 had hepatocellular carcinoma, roughly 15 had melanoma, 9 had renal cell carcinoma and 9 had head and neck cancer. The point of sequencing TCRbeta in the periphery was to test whether ivuxolimab changed TCR sequence diversity and drove clonal T-cell expansion. The dose-escalation cohort was 82.7% male with a mean age of approximately 60 years, ranging from roughly 23 to 90. What the work shows at the level of the full study, not this receptor alone: The antigen specificity of the clonally expanded peripheral T cells was not determined. In the 0.1-3.0 mg/kg groups, partial responders had among the lowest normalized peripheral clonal expansion, particularly in CD8+ T cells. At doses of 0.1 to 3.0 mg/kg, clonal expansion of both CD4+ and CD8+ T cells in blood was seen between baseline and week 6. Low levels of normalized T-cell clonal expansion were also shown by some nonresponding patients. After ivuxolimab, expanded clones were on average more numerous among CD8+ T cells than among CD4+ T cells.

For sequencing of the TCRbeta CDR3 region, genomic DNA was extracted from the sorted cells. The immunoSEQ Assay was used for sequencing of TCRbeta CDR3 regions. The source is immuneACCESS, and TCRdb retained only in-frame sequences with V and J called. Part of the clones is not carried over; for the studies checked, unresolved V genes explain less than half of this, and the remainder is unexplained. Counted in this sample were 76,000 or so clones; roughly 85% of them appeared once. The ten largest make up 0.5% to 0.7% of the sample. The CDR3 starts with the cysteine, ends with the phenylalanine, and has 13 residues. The retained sequence is limited to the CDR3, 39 bases, with the frame set at the first base. Based on the germline V gene, the CDR1 and CDR2 sequences are MNHNS and SASEGT. V lost 5 bases and J lost 5 bases, and the count of bases not matched to a germline gene is 4. In the case of this clone: Its recognized antigen is unknown. The record has no base qualities; no much larger clone is one base away.

Patients with autoimmune disease history or receiving systemic immunosuppression were excluded from the trial. Peripheral blood for TCR sequencing was collected from all dose cohorts at baseline, on cycle 4 day 1, and on cycle 7 day 1. The samples were drawn from a first-in-human, open-label, multicenter phase I dose-escalation trial of ivuxolimab. Adults with locally advanced or metastatic melanoma, renal cell, hepatocellular, or head and neck squamous cell carcinoma were enrolled in the trial. Before TCR sequencing, CD4+ T cells and CD8+ T cells from peripheral blood were sorted into separate populations.

The rearrangement joined TRBV6-1 to TRBJ1-1; TRBD1 lines up with 8 middle nucleotides. The origin of this receptor is an adult with an advanced solid tumor such as melanoma, head and neck, liver or kidney cancer. The sample was CD4+ or CD8+ T cells sorted from blood, taken in a trial of the OX40 agonist ivuxolimab. The CDR3 protein is CASSRQGLTEAFF. Here is the DNA: TGTGCCAGCAGTCGACAGGGGTTAACTGAAGCTTTCTTT.